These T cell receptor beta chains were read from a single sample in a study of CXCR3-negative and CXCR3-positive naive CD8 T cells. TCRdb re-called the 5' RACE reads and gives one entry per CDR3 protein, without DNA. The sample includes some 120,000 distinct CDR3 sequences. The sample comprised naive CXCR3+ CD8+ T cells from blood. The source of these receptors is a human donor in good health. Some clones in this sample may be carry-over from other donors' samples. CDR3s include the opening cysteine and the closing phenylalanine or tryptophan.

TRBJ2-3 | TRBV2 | CASSEGSGPNTDTQYF
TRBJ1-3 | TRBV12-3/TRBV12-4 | CASSFDRYSGNTIYF
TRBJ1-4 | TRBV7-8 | CASSLSAYATNEKLFF
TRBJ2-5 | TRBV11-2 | CASSFYICSARSGGAAETQYF
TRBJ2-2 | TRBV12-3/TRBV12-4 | CASKGPEGLFF
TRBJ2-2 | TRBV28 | CASSWGAGELFF
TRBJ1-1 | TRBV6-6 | CASSYWGRGAEAFF
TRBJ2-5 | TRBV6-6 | CASSYPLAGDGKTQYF
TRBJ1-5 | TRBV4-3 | CASSQDDTGGYQPQHF
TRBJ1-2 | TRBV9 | CASSVAGTGFYGYTF
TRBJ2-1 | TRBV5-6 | CASSFPRGRSYNEQFF
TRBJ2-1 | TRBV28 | CASRGRVQAGGPDEQFF
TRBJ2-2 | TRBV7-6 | CASTPTGTGELFF
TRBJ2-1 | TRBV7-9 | CASSPQGLAEVSNYNEQFF
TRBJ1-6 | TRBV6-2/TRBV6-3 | CASSYSAQGLSPLHF
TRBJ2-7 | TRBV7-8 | CASSTRGEQYF
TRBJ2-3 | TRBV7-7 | CASSLKKAKSDTQYF
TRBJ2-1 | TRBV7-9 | CASSPPAGYEQFF
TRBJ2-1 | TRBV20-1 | CSARNLGELYNEQFF
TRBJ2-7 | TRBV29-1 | CSVGTGHEQYF
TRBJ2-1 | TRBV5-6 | CASSSSLGEQFF
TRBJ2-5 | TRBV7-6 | CASSRNHPGQGRWETQYF
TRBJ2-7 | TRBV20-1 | CSARIRQGGYEQYF
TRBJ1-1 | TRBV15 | CATSRGQGYTEAFF
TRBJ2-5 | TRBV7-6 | CASSFGLVQETQYF
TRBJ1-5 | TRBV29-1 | CSVLTEGIDQPQHF
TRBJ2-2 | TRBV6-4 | CASRPGAATGELFF
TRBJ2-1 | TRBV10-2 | CASSESIGPGHLFF
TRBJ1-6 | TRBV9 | CASSDGQGTPPLHF